The clone carrying this TCR beta chain showed up just a few times. Its antigen is not known. The data stem from a study of blood T cells in healthy people across ages. Overall study results and limits: Observed TCR beta diversity per million T cells went down as age went up. This fall followed a roughly linear course with age.

For the second PCR, which ran for 7 to 11 cycles, a sample-barcoded 5' primer and a J-beta primer mix were used. TCRdb reprocessed the 5' RACE reads with MiXCR, giving one entry per CDR3 protein. The sample has 1.5 million to 2 million distinct CDR3 sequences, around 50% seen once. Caucasian individuals from Russia who were healthy and aged roughly 6 to 95 acted as donors. With V trimmed by 5 bases and J by 1 base, 6 bases remained unmatched. The CDR3 consists of 15 residues. CDR1 and CDR2 from the germline V gene are SGHAT and FQNNGV. Sequenced input: blood. The sequence was obtained from a woman aged 40 to 49 in good health. The chain couples TRBV11-2 to TRBJ2-3, with 7 bases fitting TRBD1. CDR3 region: CASSINTGGTDTQYF. For the CDR3, the DNA is TGTGCCAGCAGCATCAATACAGGGGGCACAGATACGCAGTATTTT.